Sequencing of this T cell receptor (beta chain) was carried out in a study of T cells in localized non-small cell lung cancer. In germline, CDR1 is SGDLS, CDR2 YYNGEE. V dropped 7 bases and J dropped 4 bases, with 24 bases sitting between them. The CDR3 is made up of 16 amino acids. There are a few counts of this clone. Generated by immunoSEQ multiplex PCR, the TCRdb table keeps only in-frame clones and is missing some. The table shows 6,300 or so clones, with over 14% occurring only once. This rearrangement joins TRBV9 to TRBJ2-7; a possible D gene is TRBD1 (6 bases). The sequencing used normal lung tissue next to the tumor, collected before any cancer treatment. The clonotype originates from a male donor at least 60 years old with stage II squamous cell lung carcinoma. The DNA for the CDR3 is TGTGCCAGCGAACCTAAGACCGGGACAACACCTTACGAGCAGTACTTC. This gives the protein CASEPKTGTTPYEQYF.